One sample yielded the 29 T cell receptor beta chains listed below, sequenced in a study of T cells in tuberculosis. Data came from immunoSEQ multiplex PCR; TCRdb stores just in-frame clones and leaves some out. The repertoire holds around 35,000 clones, with 93% as singletons. The source material was PBMCs. These receptors originate from a donor aged 10-29 years with latent tuberculosis or without tuberculosis infection.

CDR3 DNA sequence: TGTGCCAGCAGTGAACCCCTAGAAGATACGACTAACGAGCAGTACTTC. As protein: CASSEPLEDTTNEQYF. This chain links TRBV25-1 with TRBJ2-7, with TRBD2 as a possible D gene (5 bases). This CDR3 contains 16 residues. V lost 2 bases to trimming and J lost 5 bases, with 19 bases between them. The germline gives CDR1 MGHDK, CDR2 SYGVNS.

The chain carries TRBV6-5 and TRBJ1-2; D is possibly TRBD1 (5 bases). This CDR3 region has 13 residues. V lost 7 bases and J 5 bases, leaving 14 bases between the germline ends. Germline lookup yields CDR1 MNHEY and CDR2 SVGAGI. The CDR3 protein is CASKPPGLYGYTF. CDR3 coding DNA: TGTGCCAGCAAGCCTCCGGGACTTTATGGCTACACCTTC.

The gene calls are TRBV27 and TRBJ2-7; D remains unclear. The germline gives CDR1 MNHEY, CDR2 SMNVEV (reference sequence). With 4 bases removed from V and 12 bases from J, the gap between germline ends came to 22 bases. This CDR3 is 14 amino acids long. The CDR3 here is CASSSATGSVWRYF. For the CDR3, the DNA is TGTGCCAGCAGTTCCGCCACCGGGTCTGTATGGCGGTACTTC.

This chain links TRBV15 with TRBJ2-4; 7 nucleotides match TRBD2. The CDR3 is 14 residues long. From germline, CDR1 is LNHNV and CDR2 YYDKDF (reference sequence). V was clipped by 0 bases and J by 5 bases; unmatched bases: 1. CDR3 coding DNA: TGTGCCACCAGCAGAGATCGGGGGGAAAACATTCAGTACTTC. Its translation is CATSRDRGENIQYF. Drawing the rest from reference TRBV15 and TRBJ2-4, the complete variable domain is DAMVIQNPRYQVTQFGKPVTLSCSQTLNHNVMYWYQQKSSQAPKLLFHYYDKDFNNEADTPDNFQSRRPNTSFCFLDIRSPGLGDTAMYLCATSRDRGENIQYFGAGTRLSVL.

This clone was detected only once. The chain uses TRBV19 and TRBJ1-2; 7 nucleotides agree with TRBD1. The J segment lost 4 bases and the V segment lost 5 bases, leaving 13 bases of the junction unmatched. Germline V gene lookup returns CDR1 LNHDA and CDR2 SQIVND (reference sequence). The CDR3 is made up of 16 amino acids. CDR3 coding DNA: TGTGCCAGTAGTCTACTACAGGGGCCGAGGGGCTATGGCTACACCTTC. It encodes CASSLLQGPRGYGYTF.

This chain connects TRBV9 to TRBJ1-3; D is possibly TRBD1 (5 bases). This CDR3 spans 13 amino acids. The V end lost 7 bases, the J end lost 1 base, and 9 bases lay between the germline ends. The V gene's germline CDR1 is SGDLS and CDR2 YYNGEE. CDR3 amino acids: CASSTDSGNTIYF. The CDR3 DNA sequence: TGTGCCAGCTCGACAGATTCTGGAAACACCATATATTTT.

This chain uses TRBV15 with TRBJ1-3; tentatively, D is TRBD1 (5 bases). The CDR3 length is 20 residues. V gave up 0 bases and J gave up 0 bases, with 21 bases separating them. Germline V gives CDR1 LNHNV, CDR2 YYDKDF (reference sequence). This CDR3 is CATSRDRGADRLVSGNTIYF. DNA for the CDR3: TGTGCCACCAGCAGAGATCGTGGGGCAGACCGCCTTGTCTCTGGAAACACCATATATTTT. The whole variable domain, filled in from reference TRBV15 and TRBJ1-3, reads DAMVIQNPRYQVTQFGKPVTLSCSQTLNHNVMYWYQQKSSQAPKLLFHYYDKDFNNEADTPDNFQSRRPNTSFCFLDIRSPGLGDTAMYLCATSRDRGADRLVSGNTIYFGEGSWLTVV.

The chain couples TRBV4-1 to TRBJ2-1; no definite D call. V was clipped by 1 base and J by 4 bases, with 5 bases between them. Germline CDR1 reads MGHRA; CDR2 reads YSYEKL. The CDR3 covers 13 residues. CDR3 DNA: TGCGCCAGCAGCCAAGCCCTATACAATGAGCAGTTCTTC. Translating gives CASSQALYNEQFF.

The CDR3 DNA reads TGCGCCAGCAGTCAACAGGGTGGAACCGGGGAGCTGTTTTTT. It encodes CASSQQGGTGELFF. The chain employs TRBV10-2 and TRBJ2-2; D may be TRBD1 (6 bases). Germline V lookup: CDR1 WSHSY, CDR2 SAAADI. The CDR3 has 14 residues. V was cut by 5 bases and J by 5 bases, with 12 bases left in between.

This clone was seen only once. V gene TRBV30 combines with J gene TRBJ1-2; TRBD1 might be the D (5 bases). The CDR3 is 18 residues long. Germline V gene lookup returns CDR1 GTSNPN and CDR2 SVGIG (reference sequence). V lost 5 bases, J lost 3 bases, and 28 bases lay in between. This CDR3 is CAWALWGLSTKPDYGYTF. DNA for the CDR3: TGTGCCTGGGCCCTCTGGGGACTGAGCACGAAACCGGACTATGGCTACACCTTC.

CDR3: CASRHGGGPQHF. For the CDR3, the DNA is TGTGCCAGCCGACACGGGGGGGGGCCCCAGCATTTT. The chain uses TRBV27 and TRBJ1-5; TRBD1 might be the D (5 bases). CDR3 length: 12 residues. Germline CDR1 reads MNHEY; CDR2 reads SMNVEV (reference sequence). The V end lost 8 bases, the J end lost 9 bases, and 14 bases lay between the germline ends.

CDR3 sequence: CASSSSGQRGTEAFF. The CDR3 nucleotides read TGTGCCAGCAGTTCATCGGGGCAGCGGGGCACTGAAGCTTTCTTT. This chain uses TRBV6-5 with TRBJ1-1, with D possibly TRBD1 on 5 matching bases. Germline assignment: CDR1 MNHEY and CDR2 SVGAGI. The ends were cut back, 4 bases at V and 4 bases at J, with 16 bases in the middle. The CDR3 totals 15 residues.

This rearrangement joins TRBV30 to TRBJ2-1, with 8 bases lining up with TRBD2. V lost 3 bases, J lost 9 bases, and 10 bases stayed unmatched. The CDR3 has 14 residues. CDR1 and CDR2 from the germline V gene are GTSNPN and SVGIG (reference sequence). The CDR3 loop reads CAWRGLAGRGEQFF. DNA for the CDR3: TGTGCCTGGAGGGGTCTAGCGGGCAGAGGTGAGCAGTTCTTC.

The chain couples TRBV7-9 to TRBJ2-2; TRBD1 aligns across 7 bases. J lost 7 bases, V lost 4 bases, and 6 bases had no gene match. The length of the CDR3 is 14 residues. Per the germline V gene, CDR1 is SEHNR and CDR2 is FQNEAQ (reference sequence). For the CDR3, the DNA is TGTGCCAGCAGCTCAAACAGGGGATTCGGGGAGCTGTTTTTT. It translates to CASSSNRGFGELFF.

The rearrangement uses TRBV10-2 and TRBJ2-1; 12 bases are a match to TRBD2. Germline CDR1 WSHSY, CDR2 SAAADI. The CDR3 length is 15 residues. Trimming cost V 3 bases and J 8 bases; bases outside gene matches: 5. The chain's CDR3 is CASSEGLAGGHEQFF. CDR3 nucleotides: TGCGCCAGCAGTGAAGGGCTAGCGGGGGGGCATGAGCAGTTCTTC.

This clone was recorded only once. The V and J genes are TRBV6-1 and TRBJ1-2, with no clear D. Germline V gives CDR1 MNHNS, CDR2 SASEGT. Trimming stripped 7 bases from V and 8 bases from J, with 14 bases between. This CDR3 region has 12 residues. In DNA form, the CDR3 reads TGTGCCAGCATCGAGGGAAGCGACGGCTACACCTTC. It is translated as CASIEGSDGYTF.

The chain carries TRBV5-6 and TRBJ1-5; D gene uncertain. The V and J ends lost 0 bases and 6 bases respectively, with 7 bases between them. The CDR3 sequence is 13 residues long. Germline CDR1 and CDR2: SGHDT and YYEEEE. The CDR3 DNA follows: TGTGCCAGCAGCTTGGGCGGGTTTCAGCCCCAGCATTTT. It yields the protein CASSLGGFQPQHF.

V and J are TRBV25-1 and TRBJ2-1; TRBD2 agrees at 12 bases. This CDR3 is 15 amino acids long. Losses at the gene ends were 6 bases for V and 7 bases for J; bases not matched to a gene: 7. The V gene's germline CDR1 is MGHDK and CDR2 SYGVNS. CDR3 sequence (DNA): TGTGCCAGCAGGGAGTCTAGCGGGGGGGCGAATGAGCAGTTCTTC. This translates into CASRESSGGANEQFF.

J is TRBJ2-1 and V is TRBV13; a possible D gene is TRBD1 (6 bases). Germline V gene data show CDR1 as PRHDT and CDR2 as FYEKMQ (reference sequence). V was pared by 5 bases and J by 3 bases, with 17 bases between. The CDR3 is made up of 16 amino acids. CDR3 DNA sequence: TGTGCCAGCAGCCCCTCGGACAGATCGATCTACAATGAGCAGTTCTTC. It encodes CASSPSDRSIYNEQFF.

The chain combines TRBV5-4 with TRBJ2-7, with 9 bases matching TRBD1. The CDR3 runs 14 residues. The germline gives CDR1 SGHNT, CDR2 YYREEE (reference sequence). Unmatched junction bases numbered 2, after V lost 0 bases and J lost 4 bases. The DNA for the CDR3 is TGTGCCAGCAGCTTGGGGACAGGGGCATACGAGCAGTACTTC. Translation: CASSLGTGAYEQYF.

The rearrangement uses TRBV6-6 and TRBJ1-2; 7 nucleotides agree with TRBD1. The CDR3 has 14 residues. After removal of 2 bases from V and 3 bases from J, the junction contained 3 bases not matched to a gene. Germline V gene lookup returns CDR1 MNHNY and CDR2 SVGAGI (reference sequence). CDR3 in DNA: TGTGCCAGCAGTTACAGGGGGCGTGACTATGGCTACACCTTC. It yields the protein CASSYRGRDYGYTF.

V gene TRBV15 combines with J gene TRBJ2-7; TRBD2 might be the D (6 bases). The V gene's germline CDR1 is LNHNV and CDR2 YYDKDF (reference sequence). This CDR3 is 15 amino acids long. Trimming pared 1 base from V and 5 bases from J, leaving 15 bases between. The CDR3 here is CATSRGLEESHEQYF. CDR3 nucleotide sequence: TGTGCCACCAGCAGAGGACTAGAAGAGTCCCACGAGCAGTACTTC.

J is TRBJ1-2 and V is TRBV5-6, with TRBD1 matching over 10 bases. CDR1 SGHDT and CDR2 YYEEEE come from the germline V gene. There are 15 residues in the CDR3. V was clipped by 1 base and J by 6 bases; unmatched bases: 6. The DNA of the CDR3 is TGTGCCAGCAGCTTGAAGGCGACAGGGGGCAATGGCTACACCTTC. Translated, it gives CASSLKATGGNGYTF.

The chain carries TRBV27 and TRBJ2-7, with a tentative D call TRBD1 (6 bases). V was trimmed by 6 bases and J by 2 bases, leaving 14 bases between them. CDR1 MNHEY and CDR2 SMNVEV come from the germline V gene (reference sequence). The CDR3 is 14 residues long. For the CDR3, the DNA is TGTGCCAGCAGCCCATTTCAGGGGACCTACGAGCAGTACTTC. Amino acids: CASSPFQGTYEQYF.

The chain has TRBV4-1 and TRBJ2-3; D is possibly TRBD2 (5 bases). The CDR3 consists of 14 residues. V gave up 10 bases and J gave up 2 bases, with 16 bases separating them. Per germline, CDR1 MGHRA and CDR2 YSYEKL. CDR3 coding DNA: TGCGCCACCAAGTCGGGGTCAGACACAGATACGCAGTATTTT. Protein product: CATKSGSDTDTQYF.

The rearrangement joins TRBV4-2 to TRBJ2-7; 8 bases match TRBD1. Germline CDR1 is LGHNA and CDR2 is YNFKEQ. The CDR3 is made up of 15 amino acids. Trimming took 0 bases from V and 2 from J; bases not matched to a gene: 3. The CDR3 spells CASSQELQGAYEQYF. The CDR3, as DNA: TGTGCCAGCAGCCAAGAGTTACAGGGGGCCTACGAGCAGTACTTC.

The chain links TRBV9 to TRBJ2-3, with 11 bases that match TRBD2. Germline CDR1 reads SGDLS; CDR2 reads YYNGEE. This CDR3 region has 16 residues. Trimming cost V 4 bases and J 2 bases; bases outside gene matches: 6. CDR3 region: CASSFISGGATDTQYF. CDR3 DNA sequence: TGTGCCAGCAGCTTCATTAGCGGGGGGGCCACAGATACGCAGTATTTT.

The CDR3 sequence: CASAGTSITGELFF. The CDR3 region has the DNA TGTGCCAGTGCCGGGACTAGTATCACCGGGGAGCTGTTTTTT. The V gene is TRBV9, the J gene TRBJ2-2, with TRBD2 matching over 8 bases. The CDR3 has 14 residues. The junction had 7 bases not matched to a gene; V was cut back by 8 bases and J by 4 bases. Germline V gene lookup returns CDR1 SGDLS and CDR2 YYNGEE. The full variable domain, in which reference TRBV9 and TRBJ2-2 provide the parts outside the CDR3, is DSGVTQTPKHLITATGQRVTLRCSPRSGDLSVYWYQQSLDQGLQFLIQYYNGEERAKGNILERFSAQQFPDLHSELNLSSLELGDSALYFCASAGTSITGELFFGEGSRLTVL.

V and J are TRBV7-6 and TRBJ2-3, with 7 bases fitting TRBD2. V was clipped by 4 bases and J by 5 bases; unmatched bases: 12. From germline, CDR1 is SGHVS and CDR2 FNYEAQ. This CDR3 contains 16 residues. The CDR3 nucleotides are TGTGCCAGCAGCTCCCTTCCGGGGGGAAACGTAGATACGCAGTATTTT. Translated, it gives CASSSLPGGNVDTQYF.